These 14 T cell receptor beta chains originate from one sample sequenced in a study of Graves' ophthalmopathy and Graves' hyperthyroidism. Scientists amplified the TCR beta CDR3 regions from RNA transcripts. HTBI primers were used in a first-round RT-PCR, which preceded a second-round multiplex PCR. TCRdb recomputed calls from the multiplex PCR reads with MiXCR, one row per CDR3 protein. The sample includes 1 million to 1.3 million distinct CDR3 sequences, about 38% of them seen just once. The material sequenced was peripheral blood or thyroid tissue (not recorded which). Receptors were obtained from an adult man with Graves' hyperthyroidism.

The V call is TRBV6-5, the J call TRBJ2-7; D uncertain. V dropped 7 bases and J dropped 2 bases, with 9 bases sitting between them. Germline CDR1 is MNHEY and CDR2 is SVGAGI. The CDR3 is made up of 12 amino acids. The CDR3 DNA reads as TGTGCCAGCACCGACAAAACCTACGAGCAGTACTTC. This codes for CASTDKTYEQYF.

The rearrangement links TRBV7-8 to TRBJ1-2, with a possible D match to TRBD1 (5 bases). Trimming took 5 bases from V and 8 from J, leaving 15 bases between them. The CDR3 sequence is 13 residues long. Germline CDR1 reads SGHVS; CDR2 reads FQNEAQ. As DNA, the CDR3 is TGTGCCAGCAGCCAGGGACCCCCCCAGGGCTACACCTTC. This encodes CASSQGPPQGYTF. The full variable domain, rest sourced from reference TRBV7-8 and TRBJ1-2, is GAGVSQSPRYKVAKRGQDVALRCDPISGHVSLFWYQQALGQGPEFLTYFQNEAQLDKSGLPSDRFFAERPEGSVSTLKIQRTQQEDSAVYLCASSQGPPQGYTFGSGTRLTVV.

This chain joins TRBV7-2 and TRBJ2-6; 11 nucleotides match TRBD2. From germline, CDR1 is SGHTA and CDR2 FQGNSA. V shed 5 bases, J shed 1 base, and the junction held 4 bases outside the gene matches. This CDR3 is built from 17 residues. CDR3 residues: CASSLSSGGSGANVLTF. In DNA, the CDR3 is TGTGCCAGCAGCCTCTCTAGCGGGGGGTCTGGGGCCAACGTCCTGACTTTC.

Details on this clonotype: Its ends do not fully match the called genes, so a read error is possible. The gene calls are TRBV10-3 and TRBJ1-2, with no clear D. CDR1 and CDR2 from the germline V gene are ENHRY and SYGVKD. This CDR3 is built from 16 residues. CDR3 nucleotide sequence: TGTGCCATCAGTGAGTCGAGTCAGACTGGAAACAATGGCAACACCTTC. It encodes CAISESSQTGNNGNTF.

The chain joins TRBV7-2 to TRBJ1-4; D might be TRBD1 (5 bases). The CDR3 covers 20 residues. Germline values: CDR1 SGHTA, CDR2 FQGNSA. The ends were cut back, 0 bases at V and 6 bases at J, with 26 bases in the middle. Here the CDR3 DNA reads TGTGCCAGCAGCTTAGCCCCGGTTCATGTCACAGAAAGAGGGGATGAAAAACTGTTTTTT. Its protein is CASSLAPVHVTERGDEKLFF.

This clonotype was detected ten times or more. The gene calls are TRBV5-8 and TRBJ1-2; no clear D. The ends were cut back, 3 bases at V and 8 bases at J, with 14 bases in the middle. The CDR3 has 13 amino acids. The germline CDR1 and CDR2 sequences are SGHTS and YDEGEE. The CDR3 sequence: CASSYQQPGGYTF. The CDR3 coding sequence is TGTGCCAGCAGCTACCAACAGCCAGGAGGCTACACCTTC. The entire variable domain, with the rest obtained from reference TRBV5-8 and TRBJ1-2, is as follows: EAGVTQSPTHLIKTRGQQATLRCSPISGHTSVYWYQQALGLGLQFLLWYDEGEERNRGNFPPRFSGRQFPNYSSELNVNALELEDSALYLCASSYQQPGGYTFGSGTRLTVV.

At least ten counts were recorded for this clonotype. The chain combines TRBV2 with TRBJ1-1; TRBD1 aligns across 8 bases. Germline V lookup: CDR1 SNHLY, CDR2 FYNNEI. V gave up 2 bases and J gave up 3 bases; unmatched junction bases: 5. The CDR3 loop spans 15 amino acids. CDR3 DNA sequence: TGTGCCAGCAGTGAAAAAGGACAGGGCCACACTGAAGCTTTCTTT. This encodes CASSEKGQGHTEAFF.

The chain combines TRBV28 with TRBJ2-2; 7 bases fit TRBD1. Unmatched junction bases numbered 8, after V lost 10 bases and J lost 6 bases. Germline V gene data show CDR1 as MDHEN and CDR2 as SYDVKM. The CDR3 consists of 13 residues. CDR3 nucleotide sequence: TGTGCCACCAAGACAGGGCACGCCGGGGAGCTGTTTTTT. This gives the protein CATKTGHAGELFF.

This clonotype was seen only a few times. The rearrangement links TRBV30 to TRBJ1-2; 8 bases are shared with TRBD1. Germline V CDR1 and CDR2: GTSNPN, SVGIG (reference sequence). This CDR3 has 13 amino acids. V shed 4 bases and J 5 bases; nucleotides not matched to a gene: 6. The CDR3 sequence: CAWNRGSRYGYTF. CDR3 nucleotide sequence: TGTGCCTGGAACAGGGGGTCTCGGTATGGCTACACCTTC.

As for this clonotype: This CDR3 fails to terminate in the conserved phenylalanine or tryptophan, so it likely reflects a read error. The rearrangement uses TRBV7-9 and TRBJ1-1; tentatively, D is TRBD1 (6 bases). CDR1 SEHNR and CDR2 FQNEAQ come from the germline V gene (reference sequence). There are 15 residues in the CDR3. As DNA, the CDR3 is TGCGCCAGCAGCCAAGAAACCAGGGGTATCATTGAAGCTTTCCTT. It codes for CASSQETRGIIEAFL.

The gene calls are TRBV9 and TRBJ1-1; no reliable D call. This CDR3 is built from 14 residues. CDR1 and CDR2 (germline): SGDLS, YYNGEE. Between the trimmed V and J ends, which lost 4 bases and 2 bases, there was a span of 12 bases. CDR3 sequence (DNA): TGTGCCAGCAGCCCAGCGAGCCATAACACTGAAGCTTTCTTT. It specifies CASSPASHNTEAFF.

This clonotype was observed at least ten times. CDR3 in DNA: TGTGCCAGCAGCTTAGTAAGTACAATCGGCGAGCAGTACTTC. This sequence encodes CASSLVSTIGEQYF. The chain carries TRBV7-9 and TRBJ2-7, with D unresolved. Germline V gene data show CDR1 as SEHNR and CDR2 as FQNEAQ (reference sequence). Trimming removed 1 base from V and 6 bases from J, with 13 bases in between. CDR3 size: 14 residues.

V gene TRBV7-2 combines with J gene TRBJ2-7, with a weak D call TRBD1 (5 bases). V shed 5 bases and J shed 5 bases, with 19 bases lying between them. The CDR3 totals 15 residues. Germline CDR1 reads SGHTA; CDR2 reads FQGNSA. The chain's CDR3 is CASSQDQAGFDEQYF. For the CDR3, the DNA is TGTGCCAGCAGCCAAGATCAGGCAGGGTTCGACGAGCAGTACTTC. The full variable domain, rest sourced from reference TRBV7-2 and TRBJ2-7, is GAGVSQSPSNKVTEKGKDVELRCDPISGHTALYWYRQSLGQGLEFLIYFQGNSAPDKSGLPSDRFSAERTGGSVSTLTIQRTQQEDSAVYLCASSQDQAGFDEQYFGPGTRLTVT.

This clonotype occurred a few times. The chain couples TRBV11-2 to TRBJ2-7, with 9 bases matching TRBD1. After removal of 5 bases from V and 3 bases from J, the junction contained 8 bases not matched to a gene. Germline assignment: CDR1 SGHAT and CDR2 FQNNGV. The CDR3 sequence is 15 residues long. CDR3 loop: CASSEGTGIFYEQYF. CDR3 sequence (DNA): TGTGCCAGCAGCGAGGGGACAGGGATTTTCTACGAGCAGTACTTC.